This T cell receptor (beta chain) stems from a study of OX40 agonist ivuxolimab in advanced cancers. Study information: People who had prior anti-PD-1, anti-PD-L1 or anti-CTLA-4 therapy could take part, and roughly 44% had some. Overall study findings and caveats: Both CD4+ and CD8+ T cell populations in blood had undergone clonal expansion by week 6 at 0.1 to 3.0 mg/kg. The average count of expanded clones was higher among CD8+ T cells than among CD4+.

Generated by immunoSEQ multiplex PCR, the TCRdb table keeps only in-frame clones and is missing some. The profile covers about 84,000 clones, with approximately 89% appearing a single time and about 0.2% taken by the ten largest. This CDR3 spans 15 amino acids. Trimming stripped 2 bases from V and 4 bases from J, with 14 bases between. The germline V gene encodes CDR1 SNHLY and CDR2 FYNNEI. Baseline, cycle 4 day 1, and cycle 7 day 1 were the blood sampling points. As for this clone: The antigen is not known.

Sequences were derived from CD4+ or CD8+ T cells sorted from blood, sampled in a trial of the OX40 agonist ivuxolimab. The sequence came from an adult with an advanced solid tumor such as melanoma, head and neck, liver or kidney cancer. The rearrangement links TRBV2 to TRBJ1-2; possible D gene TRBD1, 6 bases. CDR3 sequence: CASSEWGAGSYGYTF. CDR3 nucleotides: TGTGCCAGCAGTGAATGGGGGGCAGGAAGCTATGGCTACACCTTC. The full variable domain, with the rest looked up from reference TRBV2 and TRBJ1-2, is EPEVTQTPSHQVTQMGQEVILRCVPISNHLYFYWYRQILGQKVEFLVSFYNNEISEKSEIFDDQFSVERPDGSNFTLKIRSTKLEDSAMYFCASSEWGAGSYGYTFGSGTRLTVV.